A single sample gave rise to the 16 T cell receptor beta chains below, sequenced in a study of CD8 T cells in ankylosing spondylitis. MiXCR was run by TCRdb on the 5' RACE reads, yielding one entry per CDR3 protein. The sample records 220,000 or so distinct CDR3 sequences, about 10% being singletons. The sample taken for sequencing was blood, either unsorted or a sorted T cell fraction (not recorded which). These receptors were obtained from a male donor with ankylosing spondylitis or in good health (not recorded which).

This clonotype has at least ten counts. The rearrangement joins TRBV7-9 to TRBJ2-1; maybe TRBD2 (6 bases). Trimming left V 8 bases short and J 4 bases short, with 9 bases between. Germline V gives CDR1 SEHNR, CDR2 FQNEAQ (reference sequence). The CDR3 spans 12 residues. The CDR3: CASVGGYNEQFF. DNA for the CDR3: TGTGCCAGCGTCGGGGGTTACAATGAGCAGTTCTTC.

There are many counts of this clonotype. The chain combines TRBV6-1 with TRBJ1-1; D unclear. This CDR3 comprises 13 residues. Germline assignment: CDR1 MNHNS and CDR2 SASEGT. V dropped 4 bases and J dropped 4 bases, with 10 bases sitting between them. The DNA for the CDR3 is TGTGCCAGCAGTGCTCAGGTGCCCACTGAAGCTTTCTTT. Translating gives CASSAQVPTEAFF.

Many counts were recorded for this clonotype. The chain has TRBV28 and TRBJ2-4, with D possibly TRBD1 on 6 matching bases. This CDR3 is built from 13 residues. Deletions cut 4 bases from V and 6 bases from J, with 10 bases between. The germline CDR1 and CDR2 sequences are MDHEN and SYDVKM. CDR3 sequence (DNA): TGTGCCAGCAGTTCACAGGGAGTAAACATTCAGTACTTC. Translating gives CASSSQGVNIQYF. Complete variable domain (other parts from reference TRBV28 and TRBJ2-4): DVKVTQSSRYLVKRTGEKVFLECVQDMDHENMFWYRQDPGLGLRLIYFSYDVKMKEKGDIPEGYSVSREKKERFSLILESASTNQTSMYLCASSSQGVNIQYFGAGTRLSVL.

The chain combines TRBV11-2 with TRBJ2-3, with TRBD2 matching over 10 bases. The V and J ends lost 3 bases and 0 bases, in that order; junction bases with no gene match: 18. The germline gives CDR1 SGHAT, CDR2 FQNNGV. The CDR3 covers 21 residues. The CDR3 is CASSFPQGVAGGTTSTDTQYF. The CDR3 DNA sequence: TGTGCCAGCAGCTTCCCCCAGGGGGTAGCGGGGGGTACAACTAGCACAGATACGCAGTATTTT. Drawing the rest from reference TRBV11-2 and TRBJ2-3, the complete variable domain is EAGVAQSPRYKIIEKRQSVAFWCNPISGHATLYWYQQILGQGPKLLIQFQNNGVVDDSQLPKDRFSAERLKGVDSTLKIQPAKLEDSAVYLCASSFPQGVAGGTTSTDTQYFGPGTRLTVL.

This clonotype was observed at least ten times. The chain links TRBV7-9 to TRBJ1-2; TRBD1 might be the D (6 bases). Germline V gene lookup returns CDR1 SEHNR and CDR2 FQNEAQ (reference sequence). V dropped 1 base and J dropped 5 bases, with 14 bases sitting between them. The CDR3 runs to 15 residues. CDR3 sequence (DNA): TGTGCCAGCAGCTTAGAAGGTTCAGGGGCGTATGGCTACACCTTC. Translating gives CASSLEGSGAYGYTF.

This clonotype was found many times. The V and J genes are TRBV5-6 and TRBJ1-1; TRBD1 is a possible D gene (5 bases). CDR1 is SGHDT and CDR2 is YYEEEE in the germline V gene. Trimming cost V 4 bases and J 4 bases, with 14 bases left between them. CDR3 length: 14 amino acids. The DNA of the CDR3 is TGTGCCAGCAGCCGCACATTCCAGGGCACTGAAGCTTTCTTT. As protein: CASSRTFQGTEAFF.

This clonotype was recorded many times. The chain has TRBV5-1 and TRBJ1-6; D ambiguous. The CDR3 consists of 12 residues. Looked up from germline, CDR1 is SGHRS and CDR2 is YFSETQ. V gave up 0 bases and J gave up 9 bases, with 4 bases separating them. CDR3 DNA sequence: TGCGCCAGCAGCTTGGAGGGTTCACCCCTCCACTTT. Its translation is CASSLEGSPLHF. The full variable domain, with the rest looked up from reference TRBV5-1 and TRBJ1-6, is KAGVTQTPRYLIKTRGQQVTLSCSPISGHRSVSWYQQTPGQGLQFLFEYFSETQRNKGNFPGRFSGRQFSNSRSEMNVSTLELGDSALYLCASSLEGSPLHFGNGTRLTVT.

The chain is built from TRBV20-1 and TRBJ1-1; TRBD1 aligns across 10 bases. V lost 0 bases, J lost 5 bases, and 6 bases stayed unmatched. Germline V gene sequence: CDR1 DFQATT, CDR2 SNEGSKA (reference sequence). This CDR3 is built from 15 residues. This CDR3 is CSARDRDRGRTEAFF. CDR3 nucleotides: TGCAGTGCTAGAGACCGGGACAGGGGACGGACTGAAGCTTTCTTT.

This clonotype was picked up many times. The rearrangement uses TRBV5-1 and TRBJ2-1; perhaps TRBD2 as D (7 bases). V gave up 4 bases and J gave up 2 bases, with 13 bases separating them. CDR3 length equals 15 residues. From germline, CDR1 is SGHRS and CDR2 YFSETQ. The CDR3 here is CASSAGGPTYNEQFF. The CDR3 region has the DNA TGCGCCAGCAGCGCCGGGGGGCCGACCTACAATGAGCAGTTCTTC.

Remarks on this clonotype: A clone one base away is much larger, so this may be a read error. The rearrangement joins TRBV20-1 to TRBJ1-1, with D maybe TRBD1 (5 bases). The CDR3 is made up of 12 amino acids. The germline V gene has CDR1 DFQATT and CDR2 SNEGSKA (reference sequence). CDR3 loop: CSARTDNTEASF. CDR3 sequence (DNA): TGCAGTGCTAGGACAGATAACACTGAAGCTTCCTTT.

The rearrangement joins TRBV28 to TRBJ2-7; a weak D match, TRBD1 (6 bases). Germline CDR1 and CDR2: MDHEN and SYDVKM. The ends were cut back, 8 bases at V and 3 bases at J, with 17 bases in the middle. The CDR3 is 14 amino acids. The CDR3 sequence: CASGNRVRNYEQYF. The CDR3 DNA follows: TGTGCCAGCGGCAACAGGGTGCGTAACTACGAGCAGTACTTC.

Many counts were recorded for this clonotype. Mismatch with germline at one junction end may stem from a read error. The chain combines TRBV7-9 with TRBJ2-3, with 16 bases aligning to TRBD2. Germline CDR1 SEHNR, CDR2 FQNEAQ (reference sequence). The CDR3 extends over 20 amino acids. CDR3 amino acids: CASSLAPGLAGGQKPDTQYF. The DNA for the CDR3 is TGTGCCAGCAGCCTAGCTCCGGGACTAGCGGGGGGGCAGAAGCCAGATACGCAGTATTTT.

This sequence joins TRBV7-9 and TRBJ2-3, with 7 bases lining up with TRBD2. The trim removed 4 bases at V and 0 bases at J, leaving 4 bases unmatched. Germline CDR1 is SEHNR and CDR2 is FQNEAQ (reference sequence). This CDR3 is built from 15 residues. The CDR3: CASSWGGDSTDTQYF. CDR3 nucleotide sequence: TGTGCCAGCAGCTGGGGGGGGGACAGCACAGATACGCAGTATTTT.

This clonotype appeared many times. V gene TRBV6-5 combines with J gene TRBJ1-1; D unclear. V was pared by 2 bases and J by 5 bases, with 24 bases between. The CDR3 sequence is 18 residues long. Looked up from germline, CDR1 is MNHEY and CDR2 is SVGAGI. This CDR3 is CASSYDVSRTGVWTEAFF. In DNA form, the CDR3 reads TGTGCCAGCAGTTACGATGTCAGTCGAACTGGGGTCTGGACTGAAGCTTTCTTT.

With respect to this clonotype: This sequence may be a read error, since a much larger clone differs from it by one base. The gene calls are TRBV7-3 and TRBJ2-5, with 10 bases aligning to TRBD2. The J call is in doubt because the DNA end fits TRBJ2-1 better. Germline CDR1 reads SGHTA; CDR2 reads FQGTGA. CDR3 size: 16 residues. The CDR3 reads CASSPSASGGQETQFF. In DNA form, the CDR3 reads TGTGCCAGCAGCCCCTCGGCTAGCGGGGGCCAAGAGACCCAGTTCTTC.

Regarding this clonotype: This may arise from a read error, as a much more abundant clone is one base away. This CDR3 is missing its conserved last phenylalanine or tryptophan, likely due to a read error. As DNA, the CDR3 is TGTGCCATCAGTGGGGGACTAGAGCCAACCGGGGAGCTGTTTTTG. This sequence encodes CAISGGLEPTGELFL. The chain recombines TRBV10-3 with TRBJ2-2; 8 bases fit TRBD2. V lost 4 bases, J lost 5 bases, and 6 bases stayed unmatched. From germline, CDR1 is ENHRY and CDR2 SYGVKD. The CDR3 contains 15 residues.